This entry concerns a single TCR beta chain. This entry comes from a study of shared clonotypes between healthy human individuals. Study in general: A couple of women and a few men aged 18 to 49 served as donors.

Looked up from germline, CDR1 is SGHDT and CDR2 is YYEEEE. The CDR3 sequence is 15 residues long. V shed 4 bases and J shed 8 bases, with 20 bases lying between them. Several immunoSEQ 96-well plates shared each subset's DNA, each plate a replicate. Replicate PCRs run on unsorted PBMC used about 0.3 ug DNA, which was 25,000 to 30,000 T cell genomes. Per the original data handling: Filtering differed for immunoSEQ, which gave only junction sequences without quality scores. The data were produced by immunoSEQ multiplex PCR, yet TCRdb's version contains in-frame clones alone and is incomplete. The DNA was the basis for D and trimming; V, J and clone size are from that table. This table has about 470,000 clones, 70% to 80% appearing once.

The chain carries TRBV5-6 and TRBJ2-3; TRBD2 is a possible D gene (7 bases). The source of this sequence is a woman aged 40 to 55 in good health. Some clones in this sample may be carry-over from other donors' samples. Sample: PBMCs. The CDR3: CASSQEQGGGLTQYF. DNA of the CDR3: TGTGCCAGCAGCCAAGAACAGGGCGGGGGACTTACGCAGTATTTT.